This note documents a single TCR beta chain sequence. Its target is not known. Produced via immunoSEQ multiplex PCR; TCRdb's table is partial and in-frame only. The table has more than 65,000 clones, roughly 89% seen once. V gave up 1 base and J gave up 4 bases, with 11 bases separating them. Germline lookup yields CDR1 LNHDA and CDR2 SQIVND (reference sequence). The CDR3 contains 15 residues. The data derive from a study of graft-versus-host responses after intestinal transplantation. At the level of the study: Tacrolimus and steroids were given for 3 to 4 years to all recipients after anti-thymocyte globulin induction.

Material: unstimulated CD4+ T cells sorted from spleen or lymph node cells, obtained before intestinal transplant. The rearrangement joins TRBV19 to TRBJ1-5, with D hard to call. This clonotype originated in a human donor who received an intestinal transplant. The CDR3 sequence is CASSIVGDGNQPQHF. In DNA, the CDR3 is TGTGCCAGTAGTATAGTAGGAGATGGAAATCAGCCCCAGCATTTT. Looking up the rest from reference TRBV19 and TRBJ1-5 gives the full variable domain: DGGITQSPKYLFRKEGQNVTLSCEQNLNHDAMYWYRQDPGQGLRLIYYSQIVNDFQKGDIAEGYSVSREKKESFPLTVTSAQKNPTAFYLCASSIVGDGNQPQHFGDGTRLSIL.